This record covers a single TCR beta chain. Authors' processing steps: For nucleated cells, counts were estimated from reference gene primer amplification. Only in-frame clones appear in the TCRdb table, and some are missing; sequencing was by immunoSEQ multiplex PCR. V and J calls and clone size are copied from that table; D and trimming were computed from the DNA. The sample consists of 60,000 to 80,000 clones, approximately 90% of them appearing once. The data were obtained in a study of blood T cell repertoires in COVID-19. Overall study: The cDNA or gDNA used as material had been derived from T cells, B-cell-depleted T cells, or PBMCs.

Germline assignment: CDR1 SGDLS and CDR2 YYNGEE. J gave up 8 bases and V 4 bases, and 6 bases lay outside the gene matches. The CDR3 contains 14 residues. This chain uses TRBV9 with TRBJ2-3, with 11 bases that match TRBD2. The TCR originated in a woman of 80 years or more with acute or convalescent COVID-19. The sequenced material came from peripheral blood. CDR3 amino acids: CASSLAGGPSTQYF. The DNA of the CDR3 is TGTGCCAGCAGCTTAGCGGGGGGGCCCTCTACGCAGTATTTT.